This is a list of T cell receptor beta chains from one sample in a study of cytomegalovirus exposure and HLA in healthy donors. The table came from immunoSEQ multiplex PCR; TCRdb's copy has only in-frame clones and leaves some out. The sample has some 72,000 clones; the top ten hold approximately 4.2%. What was sequenced was PBMCs. These receptors were obtained from a man aged 25 to 40 in good health and CMV-seronegative. The CDR3 runs from the conserved cysteine through the conserved F or W. Each record gives: J gene, V gene, D gene, CDR3 DNA, CDR3 protein. D genes are given only for firm matches.

TRBJ2-5 | TRBV15 | NA | TGTGCCACCAGCAGACAGGAGGGGGAGACCCAGTACTTC | CATSRQEGETQYF
TRBJ2-7 | TRBV5-1 | NA | TGCGCCAGCAGCTCGGCGGGTTCTAGCGTCTACGAGCAGTACTTC | CASSSAGSSVYEQYF
TRBJ2-7 | TRBV4-1 | TRBD1 | TGCGCCAGCAGCTCATTACAGGGGGGCTACGAGCAGTACTTC | CASSSLQGGYEQYF
TRBJ2-7 | TRBV15 | NA | TGTGCCACCAGCAGAGATGTCCAGACTTCGGTGATAGAGCAGTACTTC | CATSRDVQTSVIEQYF
TRBJ2-3 | TRBV2 | TRBD2 | TGTGCCAGCAGTGACCTAGCGGGGGGAGGAGATACGCAGTATTTT | CASSDLAGGGDTQYF
TRBJ2-7 | TRBV9 | NA | TGTGCCAGCAGCGTTGGCAGGTCCCCCTACGAGCAGTACTTC | CASSVGRSPYEQYF
TRBJ1-1 | TRBV27 | NA | TGTGCCAGCAGTTCGGCAGGGGCCTACACTGAAGCTTTCTTT | CASSSAGAYTEAFF
TRBJ2-7 | TRBV10-1 | NA | TGCGCCAGCAGTGAGGGACAGAGGACCCTCTACGAGCAGTACTTC | CASSEGQRTLYEQYF
TRBJ2-5 | TRBV5-1 | TRBD1 | TGCGCCAGCAGCTTGACTGGGACAGTACAAGAGACCCAGTACTTC | CASSLTGTVQETQYF
TRBJ1-5 | TRBV4-1 | NA | TGCGCCAGCAGCCAAGAAGGGGAGCCCCAGCATTTT | CASSQEGEPQHF
TRBJ1-2 | TRBV7-2 | NA | TGTGCCAGCAGCCCCGGCATGAGGACTCTTTCTCTTAGGGACTATGGCTACACCTTC | CASSPGMRTLSLRDYGYTF
TRBJ2-3 | TRBV5-1 | TRBD2 | TGCGCCAGCAGCCAAAGGAGCGGGGGGGCGGGAGATACGCAGTATTTT | CASSQRSGGAGDTQYF
TRBJ1-2 | TRBV19 | TRBD1 | TGTGCCAGTAGTAGTTTGGCAGGGGGCGTCTATGGCTACACCTTC | CASSSLAGGVYGYTF